This T cell receptor (beta chain) was sequenced during a study of a mutant IDH1 vaccine in newly diagnosed glioma. Overall study: Treatment recipients were about 62% male and roughly 38% female, and their mean age was approximately 43 years.

Some clones are missing from TCRdb's copy, which holds only in-frame ones; the method was immunoSEQ multiplex PCR. Altogether about 42,000 clones are present, approximately 80% being singletons, with the ten largest covering roughly 4.6%. Note on this clone: The target antigen is unknown.

V gave up 3 bases and J gave up 6 bases, with 11 bases separating them. The CDR3 runs to 13 residues. Germline CDR1 GTSNPN, CDR2 SVGIG (reference sequence). Time point meaning: week 35, safety follow-up. The investigators gave 300 ug of mutant IDH1 20-mer peptide in each vaccine dose, together with topical imiquimod. The sequencing here drew on PBMCs, taken from a glioma patient whose treatment included an IDH1 peptide vaccine. This clonotype was obtained from a woman in her forties or fifties with glioma. The chain has TRBV30 and TRBJ2-2, with a tentative D call TRBD2 (5 bases). CDR3 residues: CAWSPTRAGELFF. CDR3 nucleotides: TGTGCCTGGAGCCCAACTAGAGCCGGGGAGCTGTTTTTT.